Below, one TCR beta chain is given with its context. The source of the sample is a study of identical twins. TCRdb independently ran MiXCR on the 5' RACE reads; one entry per CDR3 protein. The repertoire holds about 460,000 distinct CDR3 sequences, with around 14% as singletons. CDR3 size: 16 residues. Germline V CDR1 and CDR2: KGHSH, LQKENI. V lost 1 base, J lost 1 base, and 4 bases stayed unmatched. This same sample was also part of a study on yellow fever vaccine responses in identical twins.

Sequencing was performed on CD4+ T cells sorted from blood. The sequence derives from a woman under 30 in good health. The chain has TRBV18 and TRBJ2-7; 10 bases map to TRBD2. The DNA of the CDR3 is TGTGCCAGCTCACCACGGGCTAGCGGGAGATCCTACGAGCAGTACTTC. The encoded protein is CASSPRASGRSYEQYF.